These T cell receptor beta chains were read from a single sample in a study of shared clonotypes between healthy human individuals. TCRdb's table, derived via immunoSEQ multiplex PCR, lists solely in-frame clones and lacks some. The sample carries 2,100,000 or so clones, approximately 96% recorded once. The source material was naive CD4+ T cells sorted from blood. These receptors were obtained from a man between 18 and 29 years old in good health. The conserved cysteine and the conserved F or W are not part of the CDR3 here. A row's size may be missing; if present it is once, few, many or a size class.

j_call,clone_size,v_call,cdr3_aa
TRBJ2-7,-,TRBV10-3,AISEGGQGAYEQY
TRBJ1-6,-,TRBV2,ASSEAGTMRNSPLH
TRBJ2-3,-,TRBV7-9,ASSLGQGRTDTQY
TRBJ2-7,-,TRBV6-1,ASTGRSSYEQY
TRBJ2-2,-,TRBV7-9,AVSGTGGFGGELF
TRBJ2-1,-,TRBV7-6,ASSSAGTEGNEQF
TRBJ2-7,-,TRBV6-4,ASSQEGGETYEQY
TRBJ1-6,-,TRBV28,ASIVSGTSTSPLH
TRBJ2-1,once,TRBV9,ASSWSGEFIYNEQF
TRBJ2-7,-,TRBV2,ASSVQGVHEQY
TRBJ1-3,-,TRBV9,ASSVDTGRDTIY
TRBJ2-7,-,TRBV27,ASSLDPGRGYEQY
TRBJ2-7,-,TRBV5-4,ASSLAPIRGANEQY